The 21 T cell receptor beta chains presented below share a single source sample, sequenced in a study of graft-versus-host responses after intestinal transplantation. Assay used: immunoSEQ multiplex PCR; TCRdb lists only in-frame clones, some missing. The sample yields 90,000 to 100,000 clones, around 88% seen once. The sample here was PBMCs, taken 255 days after intestinal transplant. These receptors were taken from a human patient who received an intestinal transplant, so some T cells may come from the graft donor.

CDR3 region: CASSFGAGQVSYEQYF. CDR3 nucleotide sequence: TGTGCCAGCAGCTTTGGGGCAGGGCAAGTATCCTACGAGCAGTACTTC. This sequence joins TRBV7-9 and TRBJ2-7; a possible D gene is TRBD1 (5 bases). Germline CDR1 reads SEHNR; CDR2 reads FQNEAQ (reference sequence). The length of the CDR3 is 16 residues. Trimming removed 3 bases at V and 1 base at J, with 16 bases between.

This clone occurred once. The chain links TRBV28 to TRBJ2-5, with D perhaps matching TRBD1 (6 bases). The better agreement between TRBJ2-7 and the DNA end casts doubt on the J call. CDR1 is MDHEN, CDR2 SYDVKM, per germline. The CDR3 totals 14 residues. This CDR3 is CASTSLTGSYEQYF. CDR3 sequence (DNA): TGTGCCAGCACCTCCCTGACAGGTTCCTACGAGCAGTACTTC.

The genes are TRBV28 and TRBJ2-3, with D unresolved. Trimming stripped 8 bases from V and 0 bases from J, with 12 bases between. Germline CDR1 MDHEN, CDR2 SYDVKM. The CDR3 extends over 14 amino acids. DNA of the CDR3: TGTGCCAGCGGGGTAGGCATTAGCACAGATACGCAGTATTTT. It is translated as CASGVGISTDTQYF.

The chain employs TRBV29-1 and TRBJ2-1, with 8 bases matching TRBD1. The J segment lost 7 bases and the V segment lost 4 bases, leaving 3 bases of the junction unmatched. CDR1 is SQVTM, CDR2 ANQGSEA, per germline. The CDR3 sequence is 12 residues long. CDR3 sequence reads: CSVVTGGNEQFF. The CDR3, as DNA: TGCAGCGTTGTTACAGGGGGGAATGAGCAGTTCTTC.

The rearrangement uses TRBV30 and TRBJ2-3, with D tentatively TRBD2 (6 bases). CDR1 and CDR2 (germline): GTSNPN, SVGIG (reference sequence). The CDR3 has 18 residues. With 0 bases removed from V and 2 bases from J, the gap between germline ends came to 21 bases. The CDR3 sequence: CAWSVLDFRDSYTDTQYF. CDR3 DNA: TGTGCCTGGAGTGTGCTGGATTTCCGGGACTCCTACACAGATACGCAGTATTTT.

Here the CDR3 DNA reads TGTGCCAGCAGAGATGCCGGGACTACCAAGAGGGGGACCCAGTACTTC. This translates into CASRDAGTTKRGTQYF. The chain combines TRBV7-2 with TRBJ2-5; 7 positions match TRBD2. The trim removed 6 bases at V and 7 bases at J, leaving 17 bases unmatched. Germline CDR1 and CDR2: SGHTA and FQGNSA. This CDR3 region has 16 residues. Full variable domain (outside the CDR3, taken from reference TRBV7-2 and TRBJ2-5): GAGVSQSPSNKVTEKGKDVELRCDPISGHTALYWYRQSLGQGLEFLIYFQGNSAPDKSGLPSDRFSAERTGGSVSTLTIQRTQQEDSAVYLCASRDAGTTKRGTQYFGPGTRLLVL.

This sequence joins TRBV28 and TRBJ2-1, with 11 nucleotides matching TRBD2. V shed 7 bases, J shed 0 bases, and the junction held 11 bases outside the gene matches. This CDR3 region has 18 residues. CDR1 is MDHEN, CDR2 SYDVKM, per germline. The CDR3 DNA reads as TGTGCCAGCATTGGGACTAGCGGTAACCCTAGCTCCTACAATGAGCAGTTCTTC. Translating gives CASIGTSGNPSSYNEQFF.

This chain joins TRBV6-1 and TRBJ2-2; D might be TRBD1 (5 bases). V dropped 6 bases and J dropped 0 bases, with 11 bases sitting between them. The germline CDR1 and CDR2 sequences are MNHNS and SASEGT. The CDR3 has 15 residues. For the CDR3, the DNA is TGTGCCAGCAGAAGGCAGGGTACGAACACCGGGGAGCTGTTTTTT. It codes for CASRRQGTNTGELFF.

CDR3: CASTLTGTGNTIYF. In DNA form, the CDR3 reads TGTGCCAGCACCCTTACAGGGACTGGAAACACCATATATTTT. This chain uses TRBV28 with TRBJ1-3; D might be TRBD1 (6 bases). V was pared by 7 bases and J by 2 bases, with 12 bases between. Germline V gene lookup returns CDR1 MDHEN and CDR2 SYDVKM. This CDR3 has 14 amino acids.

The chain uses TRBV10-3 and TRBJ2-3; 8 nucleotides line up with TRBD2. Germline CDR1 and CDR2: ENHRY and SYGVKD. With V trimmed by 5 bases and J by 4 bases, 14 bases remained unmatched. The CDR3 is made up of 17 amino acids. The CDR3 here is CAISTSGGARGPDTQYF. Written as DNA, the CDR3 is TGTGCCATCAGTACAAGCGGGGGCGCGAGGGGTCCAGATACGCAGTATTTT.

This clone appeared a single time. The CDR3 loop reads CASSGGGQGANEQFF. The DNA of the CDR3 is TGTGCCAGCAGCGGAGGAGGACAGGGAGCCAATGAGCAGTTCTTC. The rearrangement links TRBV9 to TRBJ2-1; 8 nucleotides match TRBD1. Germline trimming cut 3 bases from V and 6 bases from J; bases unmatched to any gene: 8. Per germline, CDR1 SGDLS and CDR2 YYNGEE. This CDR3 region has 15 residues. Full variable domain (outside the CDR3, taken from reference TRBV9 and TRBJ2-1): DSGVTQTPKHLITATGQRVTLRCSPRSGDLSVYWYQQSLDQGLQFLIQYYNGEERAKGNILERFSAQQFPDLHSELNLSSLELGDSALYFCASSGGGQGANEQFFGPGTRLTVL.

The chain links TRBV25-1 to TRBJ2-3; no definite D call. Trimming removed 8 bases at V and 6 bases at J, with 18 bases between. Per the germline V gene, CDR1 is MGHDK and CDR2 is SYGVNS. This CDR3 has 14 residues. The CDR3 is CASARTPRSDTQYF. CDR3 bases: TGTGCCAGCGCTAGGACGCCACGAAGCGATACGCAGTATTTT.

This chain uses TRBV2 with TRBJ2-7; 7 nucleotides line up with TRBD1. V shed 5 bases, J shed 2 bases, and the junction held 6 bases outside the gene matches. The CDR3 has 14 residues. The germline gives CDR1 SNHLY, CDR2 FYNNEI. In nucleotides, the CDR3 is TGTGCCAGCAGTCCTTACAGGGGTCCCTACGAGCAGTACGTC. As protein: CASSPYRGPYEQYV.

The genes are TRBV2 and TRBJ1-1, with unresolved D. Trimming pared 1 base from V and 8 bases from J, leaving 5 bases between. The CDR3 is 11 residues long. The germline V gene encodes CDR1 SNHLY and CDR2 FYNNEI. CDR3 sequence (DNA): TGTGCCAGCAGTGAAGTACCGGAAGCTTTCTTT. The encoded protein is CASSEVPEAFF.

The chain employs TRBV29-1 and TRBJ1-4; the D gene is possibly TRBD1 (5 bases). CDR1 is SQVTM and CDR2 is ANQGSEA in the germline V gene. This CDR3 comprises 13 residues. The V gene lost 4 bases and the J gene lost 4 bases, with 10 bases spanning the gap. The CDR3 bases are TGCAGCGTTGCCCCGGGGCTTAATGAAAAACTGTTTTTT. It specifies CSVAPGLNEKLFF.

The chain uses TRBV6-6 and TRBJ2-5; tentatively, D is TRBD2 (5 bases). Germline V gives CDR1 MNHNY, CDR2 SVGAGI (reference sequence). The V and J ends lost 9 bases and 0 bases respectively, with 20 bases between them. The CDR3 extends over 16 amino acids. The CDR3 is CASRQSSRGYQETQYF. CDR3 in DNA: TGTGCCAGTAGGCAATCTAGCCGAGGGTACCAAGAGACCCAGTACTTC.

The rearrangement links TRBV18 to TRBJ1-3, with D hard to call. V was clipped by 2 bases and J by 0 bases, with 2 bases between them. The length of the CDR3 is 13 residues. The germline gives CDR1 KGHSH, CDR2 LQKENI. CDR3 bases: TGTGCCAGCTCACCAGCCTCTGGAAACACCATATATTTT. Its translation is CASSPASGNTIYF.

The chain couples TRBV9 to TRBJ2-2; D is perhaps TRBD1 (6 bases). Germline V gives CDR1 SGDLS, CDR2 YYNGEE. Trimming removed 4 bases at V and 0 bases at J, with 19 bases between. The CDR3 covers 18 residues. The CDR3 bases are TGTGCCAGCAGCCTGACTCCGACAGGCCGTACGAACACCGGGGAGCTGTTTTTT. Its protein is CASSLTPTGRTNTGELFF.

The chain recombines TRBV2 with TRBJ2-7, with a weak D call TRBD2 (6 bases). This CDR3 is 15 amino acids long. CDR1 and CDR2 (germline): SNHLY, FYNNEI. Trimming stripped 7 bases from V and 5 bases from J, with 21 bases between. The CDR3 is CASTLYQGGTNEQYF. As DNA, the CDR3 is TGTGCCAGCACCCTATACCAAGGCGGGACGAACGAGCAGTACTTC. The whole variable domain, remainder taken from reference TRBV2 and TRBJ2-7, is EPEVTQTPSHQVTQMGQEVILRCVPISNHLYFYWYRQILGQKVEFLVSFYNNEISEKSEIFDDQFSVERPDGSNFTLKIRSTKLEDSAMYFCASTLYQGGTNEQYFGPGTRLTVT.

V usage is TRBV28 and J usage is TRBJ1-6; the D is unclear. V dropped 3 bases and J dropped 10 bases, with 13 bases sitting between them. This CDR3 comprises 14 residues. Per germline, CDR1 MDHEN and CDR2 SYDVKM. Here the CDR3 DNA reads TGTGCCAGCAGTTTTTTTGGCTCCCGGTCACCCCTCCACTTT. Encoded protein: CASSFFGSRSPLHF.

The rearrangement links TRBV29-1 to TRBJ1-1, with D unresolved. Germline loops: CDR1 SQVTM, CDR2 ANQGSEA. The V end lost 4 bases, the J end lost 9 bases, and 12 bases lay between the germline ends. CDR3 size: 11 residues. DNA for the CDR3: TGCAGCGTTGGGGCCGGCAATAAAGCTTTCTTT. It specifies CSVGAGNKAFF.